One sample yielded the 11 T cell receptor beta chains listed below, sequenced in a study of type 1 regulatory T cells. TCRdb used MiXCR to reprocess the reads, holding one entry per CDR3 protein. This repertoire shows 14,000 to 15,000 distinct CDR3 sequences, roughly an eighth found once; its top ten account for 15%. These receptors' targets are unknown. Material for sequencing was cultured T cells, either the whole culture or a sorted T cell fraction (not recorded which). These TCRs come from a human donor in good health.

The table lists this clonotype with many counts. The junction does not match germline at one end; this may be a read error. The chain carries TRBV29-1 and TRBJ1-2; 8 bases are a match to TRBD1. CDR1 and CDR2 (germline): SQVTM, ANQGSEA. The CDR3 runs to 13 residues. DNA of the CDR3: TGCAGCGTTGGATGGGACAGGACGTCCGGGCGCGCCTTC. It specifies CSVGWDRTSGRAF.

This clonotype was counted at least ten times. This chain uses TRBV29-1 with TRBJ2-2; 7 bases align to TRBD2. The length of the CDR3 is 16 residues. Losses at the gene ends were 2 bases for V and 7 bases for J; bases not matched to a gene: 13. Germline CDR1 reads SQVTM; CDR2 reads ANQGSEA. The CDR3 region is CSVELGASGTDGELFF. The CDR3 nucleotides are TGCAGCGTTGAATTAGGAGCGAGCGGGACGGACGGGGAGCTGTTTTTT.

Comments on this clonotype: Since a much larger clone is just one base distant, this may be a read error. The chain joins TRBV10-3 to TRBJ2-1, with D unclear. From germline, CDR1 is ENHRY and CDR2 SYGVKD. The CDR3 spans 13 residues. Trimming took off 4 bases at V and 6 bases at J, with 10 bases between the two ends. The CDR3 sequence is CAISVSDSNEQFF. CDR3 DNA sequence: TGTGCCATCAGTGTATCAGATAGCAATGAGCAGTTCTTC.

This clonotype has just a few counts. V usage is TRBV19 and J usage is TRBJ2-1; TRBD2 matches 8 bases. The V segment lost 4 bases and the J segment 6 bases; nucleotides outside the gene matches: 5. Germline loops: CDR1 LNHDA, CDR2 SQIVND (reference sequence). The length of the CDR3 is 14 residues. The CDR3 DNA reads as TGTGCCAGTAGTAGGACTAGCATGGTCAATGAGCAGTTCTTC. Translated: CASSRTSMVNEQFF.

The V call is TRBV2, the J call TRBJ2-5; D gene uncertain. This CDR3 contains 12 residues. Looked up from germline, CDR1 is SNHLY and CDR2 is FYNNEI. The V end was cut by 8 bases, the J end by 5 bases, with 12 bases between. The CDR3 sequence is CASRGDEETQYF. CDR3 bases: TGTGCCAGCCGAGGTGACGAGGAGACCCAGTACTTC.

This clonotype came up a few times. The chain carries TRBV5-1 and TRBJ1-4; possibly TRBD1 for D (6 bases). The CDR3 loop spans 13 amino acids. Germline V gene sequence: CDR1 SGHRS, CDR2 YFSETQ. V was pared by 6 bases and J by 3 bases, with 9 bases between. The CDR3 reads CASKQGPNEKLFF. The CDR3, as DNA: TGCGCCAGCAAACAGGGCCCTAATGAAAAACTGTTTTTT.

V is TRBV6-5 and J is TRBJ2-7; no firm D call. The ends were cut back, 7 bases at V and 2 bases at J, with 6 bases in the middle. Germline CDR1 and CDR2: MNHEY and SVGAGI. CDR3 length: 11 residues. CDR3 residues: CASKNTYEQYF. CDR3 bases: TGTGCCAGCAAAAATACCTACGAGCAGTACTTC.

This clonotype has ten or more counts. The rearrangement links TRBV30 to TRBJ1-1; weak D call: TRBD1 (5 bases). This CDR3 region has 15 residues. The ends were cut back, 4 bases at V and 0 bases at J, with 15 bases in the middle. Germline CDR1 and CDR2: GTSNPN and SVGIG (reference sequence). In DNA form, the CDR3 reads TGTGCCTGGAAACCTGTAGCAGGGTTGAACACTGAAGCTTTCTTT. It specifies CAWKPVAGLNTEAFF.

The rearrangement uses TRBV7-2 and TRBJ1-2; D might be TRBD1 (5 bases). This CDR3 has 14 amino acids. CDR1 and CDR2 from the germline V gene are SGHTA and FQGNSA. Trimming took off 1 base at V and 2 bases at J, with 8 bases between the two ends. The CDR3 loop reads CASSLVPGNYGYTF. Written as DNA, the CDR3 is TGTGCCAGCAGCTTAGTCCCAGGGAACTATGGCTACACCTTC.

The rearrangement links TRBV30 to TRBJ2-6, with D maybe TRBD2 (5 bases). The CDR3 is 15 amino acids. V dropped 0 bases and J dropped 5 bases, with 11 bases sitting between them. Germline V gene sequence: CDR1 GTSNPN, CDR2 SVGIG (reference sequence). The DNA of the CDR3 is TGTGCCTGGAGTGTACGGGGTCTCTGGGCCAACGTCCTGACTTTC. Residues: CAWSVRGLWANVLTF.

By sample share, this clonotype is medium-sized. V and J are TRBV10-2 and TRBJ2-7; 11 positions match TRBD2. J lost 5 bases, V lost 6 bases, and 3 bases had no gene match. The CDR3 consists of 13 residues. The germline V gene has CDR1 WSHSY and CDR2 SAAADI. The CDR3 DNA reads TGCGCCAGCAGGACTAGCGGGATCAACGAGCAGTACTTC. This codes for CASRTSGINEQYF.